This TCR beta chain derives from a study of beta chain features in type 1 diabetes. At the level of the study: Examination covered almost 110,000,000 sorted cells spanning all samples. Study conclusions and caveats: People with Type 1 diabetes carried modestly yet significantly shorter TCRB CDR3s in all four CD4+ subsets. PCR could preferentially amplify shorter templates, alike in patients and controls. Across patients, naive, central memory and Treg TCRB repertoires exhibited apparently greater similarity than was observed across healthy donors.

As regards this clone: Its antigen is undetermined.

From germline, CDR1 is SGHNT and CDR2 YENEEA. The CDR3 is 13 amino acids. Trimming removed 3 bases from V and 2 bases from J, with 6 bases in between. Isolated RNA was reverse transcribed in full, so expressed TCRB transcripts were sequenced. Sequenced by immunoSEQ multiplex PCR; TCRdb stores in-frame clones only, minus some. The sample includes 600,000 to 650,000 clones, 15% to 19% seen only once; the top ten take 0.09% to 0.095%. The specimen sequenced was naive CD4+ T cells from blood. This sequence was found in a man aged 18 to 35 in good health. The J gene is TRBJ2-3, the V gene TRBV11-3, with D hard to call. The CDR3 reads CASSFQITDTQYF. CDR3 DNA sequence: TGTGCCAGCAGCTTCCAGATCACAGATACGCAGTATTTT.